This T cell receptor (beta chain) was sequenced during a study of T-cell memory formation after mild COVID-19. Overall study findings and caveats: Pre-infection memory carried some responding clones, suggesting that cross-reactive memory joined. Day 15 to 85 contracting clones showed balanced CD4/CD8; day 15 to 37 expanders favored CD4+. CD4+ contracting clones were mainly CM and EM; CD8+ ones, EMRA.

TCRdb itself ran the 5' RACE reads through MiXCR, one entry per CDR3 protein. The data contain 280,000 or so distinct CDR3 sequences, roughly 8% of them singletons. Turning to this clonotype: The antigen is not known.

The TCR was taken from a man aged 18 to 29 who had mild COVID-19 (a few samples of this study predate the infection). Cell type and time point are not known. Sequences were obtained from PBMCs or a T cell subset sorted from them (not recorded which).

The CDR3 here is CASSLSLAGALSYEQYF. The CDR3 nucleotides read TGTGCCAGCAGCTTATCACTAGCGGGGGCCCTCTCCTACGAGCAGTACTTC. J is TRBJ2-7 and V is TRBV7-9; TRBD2 matches 11 bases. CDR3 length: 17 amino acids. Germline V CDR1 and CDR2: SEHNR, FQNEAQ (reference sequence). J was trimmed by 0 bases and V by 2 bases; bases with no gene match: 6.